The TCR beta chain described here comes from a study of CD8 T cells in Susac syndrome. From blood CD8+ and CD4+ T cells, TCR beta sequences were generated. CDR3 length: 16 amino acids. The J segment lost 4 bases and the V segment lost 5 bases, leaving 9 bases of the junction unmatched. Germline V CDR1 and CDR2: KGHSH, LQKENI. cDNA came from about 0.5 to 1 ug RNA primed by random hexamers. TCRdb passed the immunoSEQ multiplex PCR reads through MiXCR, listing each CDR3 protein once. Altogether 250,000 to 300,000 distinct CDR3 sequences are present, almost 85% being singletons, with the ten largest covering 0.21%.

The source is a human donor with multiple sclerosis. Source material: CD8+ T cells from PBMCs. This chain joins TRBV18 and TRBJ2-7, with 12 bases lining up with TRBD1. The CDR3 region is CASSSRDRGPYYEQYF. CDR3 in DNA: TGTGCCAGCTCATCAAGGGACAGGGGGCCTTATTACGAGCAGTACTTC.